The present T cell receptor (beta chain) was sequenced within a study of blood T cell repertoires in COVID-19. Study-level background: Before being deemed recovered, Cohort 3 donors had two negative PCRs, clearance, or symptom resolution. PBMCs, B-cell-depleted T cells, or T cells were the source of the cDNA or gDNA that made up the material.

In the study's own analysis: Scientists estimated how many nucleated cells there were by amplifying reference gene primers. Sequencing was performed with immunoSEQ multiplex PCR; in TCRdb, only in-frame clones are kept and a portion is missing. V, J and clone size reflect that table, while D and trimming were determined from the DNA. Of roughly 200,000 clones in the sample, about nine tenths were seen once. The CDR3 loop spans 12 amino acids. Germline CDR1 and CDR2: LGHDT and YNNKEL (reference sequence). Trimming removed 1 base at V and 7 bases at J, with 7 bases between. The gene calls are TRBV3-1 (or the pseudogene TRBV3-2) and TRBJ1-2; D gene ambiguous. The receptor was isolated from a woman in her 50s in a cohort exposed to, infected with or recovered from COVID-19 (not recorded which). Material: PBMCs or T cells enriched from blood (not recorded which). The CDR3 DNA follows: TGTGCCAGCAGCCAAGGGGAGCGTGGCTACACCTTC. It translates to CASSQGERGYTF.